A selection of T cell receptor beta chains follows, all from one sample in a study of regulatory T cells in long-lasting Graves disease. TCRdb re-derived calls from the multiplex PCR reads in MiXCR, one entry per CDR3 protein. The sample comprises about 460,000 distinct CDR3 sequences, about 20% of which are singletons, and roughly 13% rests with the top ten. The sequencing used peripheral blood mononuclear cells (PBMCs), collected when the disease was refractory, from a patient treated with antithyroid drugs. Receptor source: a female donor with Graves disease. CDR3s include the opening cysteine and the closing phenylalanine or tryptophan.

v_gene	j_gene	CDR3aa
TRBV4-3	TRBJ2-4	CASSQAYSEIAKNIQYF
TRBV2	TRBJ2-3	CASRGGGGLTDTQYF
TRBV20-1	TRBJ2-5	CSVRGAPGREETQYF
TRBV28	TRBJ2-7	CASSLALGGGPHEQYF
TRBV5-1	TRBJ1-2	CASSLASRGSHTNYGYTF
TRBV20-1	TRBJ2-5	CSASNDGTSEETQYF
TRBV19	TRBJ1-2	CASRSSANYGYTF
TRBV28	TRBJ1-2	CASSSQGGYTF
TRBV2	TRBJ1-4	CASSTDRNEKLFF
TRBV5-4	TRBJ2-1	CASSPGLAGGPNEQFF
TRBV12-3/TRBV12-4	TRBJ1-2	CASIQGGANYGYTF
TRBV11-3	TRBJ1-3	CASSLTAFSGNTIYF
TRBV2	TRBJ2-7	CASSGEASSYEQYF
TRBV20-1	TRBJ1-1	CSASEAETENF
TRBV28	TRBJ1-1	CASSAYQGAVNTEAFF
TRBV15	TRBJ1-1	CATSRDSWTHEAFF
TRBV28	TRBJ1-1	CASSPDYPSGAFF
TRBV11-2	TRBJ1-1	CASSLIVVNTEAFF
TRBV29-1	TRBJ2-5	CSVDSTAETQYF
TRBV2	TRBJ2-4	CASSTGTSDQNIQYF
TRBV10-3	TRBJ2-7	CAISDKVEQYF
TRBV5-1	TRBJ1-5	CASSLDSHQPQHF